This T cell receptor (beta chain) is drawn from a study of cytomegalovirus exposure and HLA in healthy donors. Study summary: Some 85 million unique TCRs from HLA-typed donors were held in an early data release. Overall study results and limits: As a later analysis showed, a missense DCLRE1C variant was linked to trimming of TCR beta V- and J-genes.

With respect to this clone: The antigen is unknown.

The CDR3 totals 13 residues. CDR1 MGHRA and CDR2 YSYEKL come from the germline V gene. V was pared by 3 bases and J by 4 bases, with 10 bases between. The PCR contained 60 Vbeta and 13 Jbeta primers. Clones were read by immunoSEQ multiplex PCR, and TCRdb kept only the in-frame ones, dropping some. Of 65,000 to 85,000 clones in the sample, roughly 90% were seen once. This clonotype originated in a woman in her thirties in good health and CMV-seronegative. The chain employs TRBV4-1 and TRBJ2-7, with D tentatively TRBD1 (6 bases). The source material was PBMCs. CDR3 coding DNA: TGCGCCAGCAGCCAGGGGGCTGGGTACGAGCAGTACTTC. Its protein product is CASSQGAGYEQYF.